A selection of T cell receptor beta chains follows, all from one sample in a study of cytomegalovirus exposure and HLA in healthy donors. TCRdb's table, derived via immunoSEQ multiplex PCR, lists solely in-frame clones and lacks some. Counted here are roughly 180,000 clones, roughly 80% occurring once; the ten biggest clones make up 0.77%. Sequencing was carried out using PBMCs. These receptors all stem from a woman aged 18 to 35 in good health and CMV-seronegative. Each CDR3 is given with its conserved first and last residue. D genes are given only for firm matches. Clone size is not always given. Where it is, it says once, few, many or a class for expanded clones.

V,J,size,D,DNA,CDR3
TRBV7-7,TRBJ2-2,NA,NA,TGTGCTAGCAGCCCTAAAGTGGGAGGAGGCACCGGGGAGCTGTTTTTT,CASSPKVGGGTGELFF
TRBV28,TRBJ2-7,NA,NA,TGTGCCAGCAGTTTCCCAGGGGTCTCCTACGAGCAGTACTTC,CASSFPGVSYEQYF
TRBV18,TRBJ1-1,NA,NA,TGTGCCAGCTCACCAATCCCTGAGGGCACTGAAGCTTTCTTT,CASSPIPEGTEAFF
TRBV11-2,TRBJ2-7,NA,NA,TGTGCCAGCAGCCAGGGGTACACCTCCTACGAGCAGTACTTC,CASSQGYTSYEQYF
TRBV9,TRBJ1-1,NA,NA,TGTGCCAGCAGCACCGGAGCAGACACTGAAGCTTTCTTT,CASSTGADTEAFF
TRBV19,TRBJ2-7,once,TRBD2,TGTGCCAGTACCCCCCGGGCGGCTAGCGGGACAGAGCAGTACTTC,CASTPRAASGTEQYF
TRBV5-1,TRBJ2-7,few,TRBD1,TGCGCCAGCAGCCAAGGGGGCTTCTACGAGCAGTACTTC,CASSQGGFYEQYF
TRBV6-1,TRBJ1-2,few,TRBD1,TGTGCCAGCAGTGAGATGCCGGGACAGGGGGTCGGTGGCTACACCTTC,CASSEMPGQGVGGYTF
TRBV10-3,TRBJ2-5,NA,NA,TGTGCCGTTCGGGTACAAGAGACCCAGTACTTC,CAVRVQETQYF
TRBV19,TRBJ2-3,NA,TRBD1,TGTGCCAGTAGCGAGACAGGGGTCTCCACAGATACGCAGTATTTT,CASSETGVSTDTQYF